This T cell receptor (beta chain) came from a study of cytomegalovirus exposure and HLA in healthy donors. Overall study findings and caveats: TCR beta sequences reportedly predicted most subjects' HLA-A and HLA-B alleles accurately. The availability of immune exposure information extended only to CMV serostatus.

60 Vbeta and 13 Jbeta primers were used in PCR. Measured with immunoSEQ multiplex PCR; TCRdb has only the in-frame clones, and not every one. This table holds about 160,000 clones, approximately 84% found once. Germline V gene sequence: CDR1 SGHNT, CDR2 YYREEE (reference sequence). The CDR3 is 16 residues long. J gave up 1 base and V 9 bases, and 15 bases lay outside the gene matches. Concerning this clone itself: Its antigen remains unknown.

The clonotype originates from a male donor in good health and CMV-seropositive. Material for sequencing was PBMCs. The chain carries TRBV5-4 and TRBJ1-1; 7 bases line up with TRBD1. As DNA, the CDR3 is TGTGCCAATCGGAAAAATAGACAGGGAGGGAACACTGAAGCTTTCTTT. This encodes CANRKNRQGGNTEAFF.